This T cell receptor (beta chain) stems from a study of neurological immune-mediated disorders (dated by TCRdb to between 2018 and 2020). As for the study more broadly: Among the 35 or so multiple sclerosis patients, relapsing-remitting MS was present in 31 and secondary progressive MS was present in 3. The study compared peripheral blood TCR-beta repertoires of HTLV-I-associated myelopathy (HAM/TSP) patients, multiple sclerosis patients and healthy controls using UMI-based sequencing. Alongside PBMC samples, the set of 106 TCR-beta libraries contained longitudinal samples, technical triplicates, and paired CD4+ and CD8+ T-cell subsets that had been sorted. The cohort comprised roughly 70 subjects: 14 HAM/TSP patients, 34 multiple sclerosis patients and 20 or so healthy controls.

cDNA was synthesized by template-switch 5'RACE using a primer with a 10-nucleotide random unique molecular identifier that tagged each TCR transcript. Over 180 million TCR-beta sequences, covering 15-18 subjects, were produced in each sequencing run. The RNeasy kit was used for extraction of total RNA. The KAPA Real-time Library Amplification kit was used to amplify TCR-beta VDJ regions with primers for the TCR constant region and the 5'RACE anchor. A first PCR added sample indexes and Illumina adaptors, after which a second PCR increased the library yield. After purification with Ampure beads, the TCR product of roughly 650 bp was size-selected on a 2% E-gel SizeSelection system. Library quality was checked on a Bioanalyzer, concentration was measured with Qubit, and libraries were quantified with the Kapa Library Quantification kit before pooling. An Illumina HiSeq 2500 was used to sequence the libraries paired-end at 2 x 150 bp. To increase sequence diversity, about 25-31% phiX was spiked into each library pool. Concerning the study's data processing: Quality-filtered reads were processed with the UMI-based MiGEC pipeline, and over 75% of raw TCR sequences were removed by the MiGEC pipeline during error correction. VDJ genes were aligned to IMGT germline references, and clonotypes were defined by unique CDR3 amino acid sequence plus V-J genes. Clonal expansion, Shannon diversity and CDR3 relatedness were evaluated with VDJtools (CalcPairwiseDistances, ClusterSamples), while phylogenetic trees were built in CLCbio workbench. Expanded clones were defined as having at least 8 unique UMIs, based on coefficient-of-variation modelling across technical triplicates. TCRdb itself trimmed the public reads at Q25 with fastp, ran MiXCR and retained productive beta chains. Rows are combined by CDR3 protein, so each entry shows the most common genes and DNA. These V and J calls rely on TCRdb rather than the paper's analysis. In all, the sample holds 50,000 or so distinct CDR3 sequences, and around 3.3% of those were seen once. Clones ranked in the top ten supply about 6.3% of the sample.

The CDR3 numbers 14 residues from cysteine through phenylalanine. Here the CDR3 DNA is all that survives: 42 bases in frame from base 1. Per the germline V gene (reference sequence), MNHEY is the CDR1 and SMNVEV is the CDR2. Summary of the overall study and its limitations: The MS cluster showed no association with clinical or MRI features, and the authors stated that larger cohorts are needed. No identical CDR3 amino acid sequences were found to be shared among expanded clones across subjects, suggesting that TCR-beta repertoires were private in all groups. TCR clonal expansion was greatest in HAM/TSP patients and smallest in MS patients, who ranked below even healthy controls. Repertoires from 18 of 34 MS patients were grouped by phylogenetic analysis into a cluster of related CDR3 sequences, suggesting a possible repertoire-level signature.

About this clonotype: Its antigen specificity is not known. Compared with germline, one end of the junction differs, possibly owing to a read error.

Libraries from unsorted PBMCs were made from 2 million PBMCs kept in RNAlater at -80 degrees C until RNA extraction. Multiple sclerosis patients were enrolled in a US clinical protocol evaluating disease progression by magnetic resonance imaging. PBMCs were separated from peripheral blood using Ficoll-Hypaque density gradient centrifugation and then cryopreserved in liquid nitrogen. The chain links TRBV27 with TRBJ1-5; TRBD1 aligns with 7 central bases. Sequencing was carried out using PBMCs. The receptor's source is a man aged 40-50 years with multiple sclerosis. CDR3 protein: CASSWGGQNQPQNF. The nucleotide sequence reads TGTGCCAGCAGCTGGGGGGGACAGAATCAGCCCCAGAATTTT.